Listed below are T cell receptor beta chains from one sample, sequenced in a study of cytomegalovirus exposure and HLA in healthy donors. Clones were read by immunoSEQ multiplex PCR, and TCRdb kept only the in-frame ones, dropping some. The sample records 150,000 to 250,000 clones, less than 85% being singletons. The specimen was PBMCs. Receptor source: a girl aged 10-17 years in good health and CMV-seropositive. CDR3s include the opening cysteine and the closing phenylalanine or tryptophan. A D gene is named only where the DNA matches it firmly. Size values are once, few and many counts, or a class for expanded clones, and some rows have none.

J: TRBJ2-7; V: TRBV5-4; size: NA; D: NA; DNA: TGTGCCAGCAGCTTAACTGAGGAGCAGTACTTC; CDR3: CASSLTEEQYF
J: TRBJ1-1; V: TRBV13; size: NA; D: TRBD1; DNA: TGTGCCAGCAGTCAAAACTCAGGGGGCAGAGCTTTCTTT; CDR3: CASSQNSGGRAFF
J: TRBJ1-2; V: TRBV2; size: NA; D: NA; DNA: TGTGCCAGCGCAGGACAGTTCTTAAACTATGGCTACACCTTC; CDR3: CASAGQFLNYGYTF
J: TRBJ2-1; V: TRBV5-1; size: NA; D: TRBD2; DNA: TGCGCCAGCAGCTTGGGGCGGGGGGGCTACAATGAGCAGTTCTTC; CDR3: CASSLGRGGYNEQFF
J: TRBJ2-5; V: TRBV7-7; size: NA; D: NA; DNA: TGTGCCAGCAGCTTAGCAGGGGGTCGACAAGAGACCCAGTACTTC; CDR3: CASSLAGGRQETQYF
J: TRBJ1-4; V: TRBV14; size: NA; D: TRBD1; DNA: TGTGCCAGCAGCCACTGGACAGGGGACGGACTGTTTTTT; CDR3: CASSHWTGDGLFF
J: TRBJ2-3; V: TRBV27; size: NA; D: NA; DNA: TGTGCCAGCAGTCCCGACAGGCCCAGTTGGGATACGCAGTATTTT; CDR3: CASSPDRPSWDTQYF
J: TRBJ2-5; V: TRBV9; size: few; D: TRBD1; DNA: TGTGCCAGCAGGGGACAGGAGGAGACCCAGTACTTC; CDR3: CASRGQEETQYF
J: TRBJ1-6; V: TRBV28; size: NA; D: NA; DNA: TGTGCCAGCAGCCTATCAACGGGTAATTCACCCCTCCACTTT; CDR3: CASSLSTGNSPLHF
J: TRBJ1-2; V: TRBV7-2; size: NA; D: NA; DNA: TGTGCCAGCAGCTTATTTCCAGGGGACTATGGCTACACCTTC; CDR3: CASSLFPGDYGYTF
J: TRBJ2-7; V: TRBV5-6; size: NA; D: TRBD2; DNA: TGTGCCAGCAGCTGGCGGACGGGGGGGGGCGAGCAGTACTTC; CDR3: CASSWRTGGGEQYF
J: TRBJ1-4; V: TRBV10-3; size: NA; D: NA; DNA: TGTGCCATCAGTGAGTCCGCAGGGGTTGATGAAAAACTGTTTTTT; CDR3: CAISESAGVDEKLFF
J: TRBJ2-5; V: TRBV7-9; size: once; D: NA; DNA: TGTGCCAGCAGCTTACGACGGGGCGGGGAAGAGACCCAGTACTTC; CDR3: CASSLRRGGEETQYF